This T cell receptor beta chain was captured in a study of T cell responses to AZD1222 COVID-19 vaccine. This CDR3 is built from 14 residues. The germline CDR1 and CDR2 sequences are SGHAT and FQNNGV. With 2 bases clipped from V and 4 bases from J, the junction kept 5 bases outside the gene matches. TCRdb keeps only in-frame clones here, not all; method: immunoSEQ multiplex PCR. The table shows 200,000 to 300,000 clones, with over 90% occurring only once. This chain joins TRBV11-2 and TRBJ2-7; 7 bases agree with TRBD2. The sequence was obtained from an adult in good health. The sample here was peripheral blood, taken on day 0 of AZD1222 vaccination. The CDR3 protein is CASSLSGGLYEQYF. The CDR3 DNA is TGTGCCAGCAGCTTATCGGGGGGACTTTACGAGCAGTACTTC.